The 6 T cell receptor beta chains given below trace back to one sample, sequenced in a study of long-term antiretroviral therapy in people with HIV. At the survey level, the v3.0 immunoSEQ assay was run. TCRdb's table, derived via immunoSEQ multiplex PCR, lists solely in-frame clones and lacks some. The sample holds about 22,000 clones; 79% are singletons and the top ten take more than 8.5%. Specimen: unsorted PBMCs, collected 1.2 years after starting antiretroviral therapy. These receptors were collected from a woman aged 40 to 50 with HIV.

The chain links TRBV30 to TRBJ1-1; a possible D gene is TRBD1 (5 bases). The V end lost 7 bases, the J end lost 5 bases, and 14 bases lay between the germline ends. Germline V gene sequence: CDR1 GTSNPN, CDR2 SVGIG (reference sequence). This CDR3 is 12 amino acids long. The CDR3, as DNA: TGTGCCTACATGGAGTGGGGGACTGAAGCTTTCTTT. This codes for CAYMEWGTEAFF.

This clone was recorded only once. This rearrangement joins TRBV7-9 to TRBJ2-2; D is perhaps TRBD2 (7 bases). Looked up from germline, CDR1 is SEHNR and CDR2 is FQNEAQ (reference sequence). The CDR3 runs to 16 residues. V gave up 5 bases and J gave up 2 bases, with 15 bases separating them. The DNA for the CDR3 is TGTGCCAGCAGCCCCATCCCGGGGGGCAACACCGGGGAGCTGTTTTTT. Translated, it gives CASSPIPGGNTGELFF.

The V call is TRBV27, the J call TRBJ2-1; 13 bases match TRBD2. This CDR3 comprises 17 residues. Germline V gives CDR1 MNHEY, CDR2 SMNVEV (reference sequence). With 2 bases clipped from V and 6 bases from J, the junction kept 7 bases outside the gene matches. CDR3 sequence (DNA): TGTGCCAGCAGTTTACGGACTAGCGGGAGTCCCTCCAATGAGCAGTTCTTC. It is translated as CASSLRTSGSPSNEQFF.

The CDR3 reads CASPPIAGGTDTQYF. CDR3 DNA: TGTGCCAGCCCCCCAATAGCGGGAGGCACAGATACGCAGTATTTT. V gene TRBV18 combines with J gene TRBJ2-3, with 9 nucleotides matching TRBD2. V trimming: 8 bases; J trimming: 1 base; junction bases outside the gene matches: 7. CDR1 is KGHSH and CDR2 is LQKENI in the germline V gene. The CDR3 is made up of 15 amino acids.

This clone showed up just once. The chain carries TRBV6-5 and TRBJ2-7; D call uncertain. The CDR3 is 13 residues long. The V gene's germline CDR1 is MNHEY and CDR2 SVGAGI. V was pared by 6 bases and J by 4 bases, with 13 bases between. The DNA of the CDR3 is TGTGCCAGCAGCGGAGCACTGTCTTACGAGCAGTACTTC. Its translation: CASSGALSYEQYF.

This chain uses TRBV4-2 with TRBJ1-5; 9 nucleotides align to TRBD1. The CDR3 runs to 17 residues. Germline CDR1 and CDR2: LGHNA and YNFKEQ. J lost 2 bases, V lost 3 bases, and 8 bases had no gene match. The DNA of the CDR3 is TGTGCCAGCAGCCACCGGACAGGGGAATCGGGCAATCAGCCCCAGCATTTT. This gives the protein CASSHRTGESGNQPQHF.